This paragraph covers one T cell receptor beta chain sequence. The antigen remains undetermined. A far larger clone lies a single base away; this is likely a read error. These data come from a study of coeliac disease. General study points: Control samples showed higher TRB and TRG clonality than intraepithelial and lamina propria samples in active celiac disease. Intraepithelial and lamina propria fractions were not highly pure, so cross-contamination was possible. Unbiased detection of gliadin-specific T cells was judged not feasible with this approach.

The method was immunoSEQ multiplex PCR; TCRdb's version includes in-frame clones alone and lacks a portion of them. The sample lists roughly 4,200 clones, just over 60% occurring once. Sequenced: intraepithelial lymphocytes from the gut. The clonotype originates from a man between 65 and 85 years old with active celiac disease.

CDR3 sequence reads: CASRGTGDEQCF. CDR3 bases: TGCGCCAGCAGGGGGACAGGGGATGAGCAGTGCTTC. The chain recombines TRBV4-3 with TRBJ2-7; 10 nucleotides align to TRBD1. In germline, CDR1 is LGHNA, CDR2 YSLEER. The CDR3 is 12 residues long.